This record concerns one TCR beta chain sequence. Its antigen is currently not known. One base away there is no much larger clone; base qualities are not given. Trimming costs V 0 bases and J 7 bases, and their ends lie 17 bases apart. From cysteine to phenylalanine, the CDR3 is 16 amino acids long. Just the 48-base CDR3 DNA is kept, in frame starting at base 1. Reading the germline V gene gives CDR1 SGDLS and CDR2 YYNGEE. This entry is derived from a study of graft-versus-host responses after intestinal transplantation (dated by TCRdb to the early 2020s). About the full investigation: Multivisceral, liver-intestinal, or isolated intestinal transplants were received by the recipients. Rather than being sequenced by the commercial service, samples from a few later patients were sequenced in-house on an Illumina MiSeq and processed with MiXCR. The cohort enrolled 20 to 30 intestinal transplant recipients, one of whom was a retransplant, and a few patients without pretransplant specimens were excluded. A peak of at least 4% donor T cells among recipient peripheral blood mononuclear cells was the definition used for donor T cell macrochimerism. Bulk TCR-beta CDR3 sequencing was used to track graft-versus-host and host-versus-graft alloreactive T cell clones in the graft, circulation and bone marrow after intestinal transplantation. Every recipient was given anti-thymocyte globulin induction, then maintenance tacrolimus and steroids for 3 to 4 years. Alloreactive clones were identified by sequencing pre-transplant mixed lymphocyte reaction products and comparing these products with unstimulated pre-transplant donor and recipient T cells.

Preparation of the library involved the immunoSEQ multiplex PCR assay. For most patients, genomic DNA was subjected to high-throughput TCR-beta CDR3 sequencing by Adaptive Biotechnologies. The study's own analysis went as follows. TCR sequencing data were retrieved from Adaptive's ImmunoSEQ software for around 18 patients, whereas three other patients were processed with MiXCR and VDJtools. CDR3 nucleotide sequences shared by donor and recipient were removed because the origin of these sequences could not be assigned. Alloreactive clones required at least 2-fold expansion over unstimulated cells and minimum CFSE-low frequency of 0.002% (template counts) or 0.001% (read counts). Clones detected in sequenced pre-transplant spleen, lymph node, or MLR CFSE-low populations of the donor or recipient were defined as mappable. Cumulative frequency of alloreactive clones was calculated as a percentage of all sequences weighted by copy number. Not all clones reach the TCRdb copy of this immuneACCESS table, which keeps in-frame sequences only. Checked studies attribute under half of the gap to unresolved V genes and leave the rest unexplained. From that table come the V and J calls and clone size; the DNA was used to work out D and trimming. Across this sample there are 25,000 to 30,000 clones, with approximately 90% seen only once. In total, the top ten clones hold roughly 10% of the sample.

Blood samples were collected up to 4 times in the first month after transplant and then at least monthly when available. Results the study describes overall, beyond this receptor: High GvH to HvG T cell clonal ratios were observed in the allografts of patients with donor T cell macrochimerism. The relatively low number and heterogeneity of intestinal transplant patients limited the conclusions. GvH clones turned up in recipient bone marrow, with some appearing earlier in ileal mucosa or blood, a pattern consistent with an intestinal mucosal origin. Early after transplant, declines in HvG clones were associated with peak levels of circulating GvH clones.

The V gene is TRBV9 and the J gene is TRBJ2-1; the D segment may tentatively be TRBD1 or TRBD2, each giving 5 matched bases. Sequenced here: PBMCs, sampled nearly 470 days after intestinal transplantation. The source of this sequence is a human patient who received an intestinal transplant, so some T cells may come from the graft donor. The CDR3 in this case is CASSVGLGPARNEQFF. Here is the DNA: TGTGCCAGCAGCGTAGGTTTGGGACCCGCACGGAATGAGCAGTTCTTC.